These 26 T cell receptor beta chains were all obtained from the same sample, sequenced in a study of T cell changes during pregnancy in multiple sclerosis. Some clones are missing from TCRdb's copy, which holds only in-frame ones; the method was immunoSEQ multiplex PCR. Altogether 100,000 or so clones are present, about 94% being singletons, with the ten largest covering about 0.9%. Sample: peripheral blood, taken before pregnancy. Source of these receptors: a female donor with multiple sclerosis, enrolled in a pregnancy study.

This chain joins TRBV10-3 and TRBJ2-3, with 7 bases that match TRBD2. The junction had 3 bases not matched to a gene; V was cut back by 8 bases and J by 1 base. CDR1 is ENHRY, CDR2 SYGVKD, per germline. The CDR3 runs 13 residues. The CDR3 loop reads CAIRAGGTDTQYF. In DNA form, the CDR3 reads TGTGCCATCCGTGCGGGAGGCACAGATACGCAGTATTTT.

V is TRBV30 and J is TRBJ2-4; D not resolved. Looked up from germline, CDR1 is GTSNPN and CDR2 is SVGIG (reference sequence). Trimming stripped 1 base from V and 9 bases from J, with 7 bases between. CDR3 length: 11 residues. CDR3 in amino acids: CAWSDSPIQYF. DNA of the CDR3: TGTGCCTGGAGTGACAGCCCCATTCAGTACTTC.

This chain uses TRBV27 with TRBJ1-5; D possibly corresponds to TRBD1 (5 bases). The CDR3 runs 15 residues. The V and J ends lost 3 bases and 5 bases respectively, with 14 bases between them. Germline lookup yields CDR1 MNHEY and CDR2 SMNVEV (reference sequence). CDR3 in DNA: TGTGCCAGCAGTTTTGCGGGACTGGGGGATCAGCCCCAGCATTTT. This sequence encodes CASSFAGLGDQPQHF.

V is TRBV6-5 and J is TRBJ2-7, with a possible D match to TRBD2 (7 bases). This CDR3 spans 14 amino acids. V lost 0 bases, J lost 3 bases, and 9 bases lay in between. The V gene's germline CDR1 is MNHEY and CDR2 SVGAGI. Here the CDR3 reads CASSYSRGGYEQYF. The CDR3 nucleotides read TGTGCCAGCAGTTACTCGAGGGGGGGCTACGAGCAGTACTTC.

CDR3 loop: CATSRDFPRGRNEQFF. In DNA form, the CDR3 reads TGTGCCACCAGCAGAGATTTCCCCAGGGGAAGAAATGAGCAGTTCTTC. The gene calls are TRBV15 and TRBJ2-1, with a tentative D call TRBD1 (6 bases). The CDR3 consists of 16 residues. Germline values: CDR1 LNHNV, CDR2 YYDKDF (reference sequence). Trimming left V 0 bases short and J 7 bases short, with 16 bases between.

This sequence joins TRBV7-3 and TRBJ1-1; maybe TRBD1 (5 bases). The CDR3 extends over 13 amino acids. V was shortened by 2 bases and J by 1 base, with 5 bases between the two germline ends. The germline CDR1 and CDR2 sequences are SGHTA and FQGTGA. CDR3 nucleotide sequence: TGTGCCAGCAGCTTAGACAGGAACACTGAAGCTTTCTTT. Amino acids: CASSLDRNTEAFF. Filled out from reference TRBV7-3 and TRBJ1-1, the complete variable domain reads GAGVSQTPSNKVTEKGKYVELRCDPISGHTALYWYRQSLGQGPEFLIYFQGTGAADDSGLPNDRFFAVRPEGSVSTLKIQRTERGDSAVYLCASSLDRNTEAFFGQGTRLTVV.

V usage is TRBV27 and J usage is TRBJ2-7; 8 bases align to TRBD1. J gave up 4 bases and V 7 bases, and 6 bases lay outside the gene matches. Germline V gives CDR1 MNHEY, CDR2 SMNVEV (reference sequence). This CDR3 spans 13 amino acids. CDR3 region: CASTGRGLYEQYF. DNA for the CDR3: TGTGCCAGCACAGGCAGGGGGCTATACGAGCAGTACTTC.

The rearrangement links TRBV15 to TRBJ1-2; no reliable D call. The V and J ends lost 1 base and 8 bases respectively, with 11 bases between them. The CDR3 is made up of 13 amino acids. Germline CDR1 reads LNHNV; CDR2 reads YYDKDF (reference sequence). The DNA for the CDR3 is TGTGCCACCAGCAGAGTTGGAGGGTTCGGCTACACCTTC. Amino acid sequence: CATSRVGGFGYTF.

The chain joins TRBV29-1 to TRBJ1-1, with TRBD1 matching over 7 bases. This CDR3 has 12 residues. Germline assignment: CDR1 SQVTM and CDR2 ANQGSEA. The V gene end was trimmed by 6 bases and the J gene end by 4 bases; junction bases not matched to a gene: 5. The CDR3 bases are TGCAGCGTGGTACAGGGGAGCACTGAAGCTTTCTTT. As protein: CSVVQGSTEAFF.

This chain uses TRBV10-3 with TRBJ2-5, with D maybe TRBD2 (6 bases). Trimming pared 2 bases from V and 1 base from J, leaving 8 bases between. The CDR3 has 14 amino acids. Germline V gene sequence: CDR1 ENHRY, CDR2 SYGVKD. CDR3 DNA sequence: TGTGCCATCAGTGAGGGGGACTCCCAAGAGACCCAGTACTTC. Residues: CAISEGDSQETQYF.

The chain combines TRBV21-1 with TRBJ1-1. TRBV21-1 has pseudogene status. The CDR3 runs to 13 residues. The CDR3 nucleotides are TGTGCCAGCAGCAAAGTTCGGGGTACTGAAGCTTTCTTT. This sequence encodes CASSKVRGTEAFF.

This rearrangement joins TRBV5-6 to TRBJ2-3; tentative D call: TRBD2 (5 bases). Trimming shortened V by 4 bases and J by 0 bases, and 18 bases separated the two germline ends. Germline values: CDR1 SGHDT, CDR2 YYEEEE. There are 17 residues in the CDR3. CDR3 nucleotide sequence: TGTGCCAGCAGCCTCTTCTTAGGAGGTGCCAGCACAGATACGCAGTATTTT. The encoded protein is CASSLFLGGASTDTQYF. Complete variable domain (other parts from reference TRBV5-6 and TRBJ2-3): DAGVTQSPTHLIKTRGQQVTLRCSPKSGHDTVSWYQQALGQGPQFIFQYYEEEERQRGNFPDRFSGHQFPNYSSELNVNALLLGDSALYLCASSLFLGGASTDTQYFGPGTRLTVL.

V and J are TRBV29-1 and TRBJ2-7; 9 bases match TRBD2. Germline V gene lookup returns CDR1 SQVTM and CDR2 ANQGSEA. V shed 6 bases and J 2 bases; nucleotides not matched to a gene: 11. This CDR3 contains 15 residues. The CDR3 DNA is TGCAGCGTCAGAGGTAGCGGGAGACGGCCCTACGAGCAGTACTTC. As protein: CSVRGSGRRPYEQYF.

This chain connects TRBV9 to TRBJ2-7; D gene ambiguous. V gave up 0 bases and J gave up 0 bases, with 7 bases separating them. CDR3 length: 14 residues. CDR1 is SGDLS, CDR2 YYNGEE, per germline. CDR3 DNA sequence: TGTGCCAGCAGCGTAGAAAACTTCTCCTACGAGCAGTACTTC. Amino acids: CASSVENFSYEQYF. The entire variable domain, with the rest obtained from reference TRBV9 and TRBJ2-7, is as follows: DSGVTQTPKHLITATGQRVTLRCSPRSGDLSVYWYQQSLDQGLQFLIQYYNGEERAKGNILERFSAQQFPDLHSELNLSSLELGDSALYFCASSVENFSYEQYFGPGTRLTVT.

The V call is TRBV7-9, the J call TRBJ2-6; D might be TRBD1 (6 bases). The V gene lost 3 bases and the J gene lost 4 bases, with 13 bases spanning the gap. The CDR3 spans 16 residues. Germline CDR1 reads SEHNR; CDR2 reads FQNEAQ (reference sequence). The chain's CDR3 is CASSLGSGAGANVLTF. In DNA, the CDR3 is TGTGCCAGCAGCTTGGGATCAGGGGCCGGGGCCAACGTCCTGACTTTC.

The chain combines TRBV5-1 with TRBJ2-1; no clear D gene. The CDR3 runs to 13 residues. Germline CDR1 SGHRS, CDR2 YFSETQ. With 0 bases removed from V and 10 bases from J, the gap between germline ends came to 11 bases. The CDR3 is CASSLVVAKEQFF. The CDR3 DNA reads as TGCGCCAGCAGCTTGGTGGTAGCTAAGGAGCAGTTCTTC.

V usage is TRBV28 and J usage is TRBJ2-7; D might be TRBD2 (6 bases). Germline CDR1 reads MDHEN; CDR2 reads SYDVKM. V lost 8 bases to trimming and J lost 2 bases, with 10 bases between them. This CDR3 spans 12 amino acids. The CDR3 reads CASRRAPYEQYF. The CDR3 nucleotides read TGTGCCAGCCGGAGGGCTCCCTACGAGCAGTACTTC.

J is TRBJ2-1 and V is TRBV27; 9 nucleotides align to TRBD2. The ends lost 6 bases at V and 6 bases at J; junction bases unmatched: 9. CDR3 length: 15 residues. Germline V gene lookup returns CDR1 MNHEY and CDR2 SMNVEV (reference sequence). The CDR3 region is CASRGTLAGTNEQFF. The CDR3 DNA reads TGTGCCAGCAGGGGAACACTAGCGGGTACCAATGAGCAGTTCTTC.

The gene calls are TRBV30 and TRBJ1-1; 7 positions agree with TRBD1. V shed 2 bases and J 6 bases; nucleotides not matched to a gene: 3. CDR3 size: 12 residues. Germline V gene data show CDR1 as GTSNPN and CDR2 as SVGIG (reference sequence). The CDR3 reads CAWSTDRAEAFF. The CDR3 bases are TGTGCCTGGAGTACAGACAGGGCTGAAGCTTTCTTT.

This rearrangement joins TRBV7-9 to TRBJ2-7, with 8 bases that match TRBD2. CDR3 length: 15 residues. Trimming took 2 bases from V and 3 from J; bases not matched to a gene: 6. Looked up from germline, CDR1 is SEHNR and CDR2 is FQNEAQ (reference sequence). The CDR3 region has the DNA TGTGCCAGCAGCTTACAAGCGGGGGCGAGCTACGAGCAGTACTTC. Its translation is CASSLQAGASYEQYF.

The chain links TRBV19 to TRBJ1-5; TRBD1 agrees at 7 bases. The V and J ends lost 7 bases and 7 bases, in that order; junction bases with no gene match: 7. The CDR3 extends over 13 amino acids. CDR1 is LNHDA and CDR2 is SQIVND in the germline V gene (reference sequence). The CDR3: CASNPGGYQPQHF. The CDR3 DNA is TGTGCCAGTAATCCAGGGGGATACCAGCCCCAGCATTTT. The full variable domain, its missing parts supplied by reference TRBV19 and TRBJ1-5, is DGGITQSPKYLFRKEGQNVTLSCEQNLNHDAMYWYRQDPGQGLRLIYYSQIVNDFQKGDIAEGYSVSREKKESFPLTVTSAQKNPTAFYLCASNPGGYQPQHFGDGTRLSIL.

The CDR3 nucleotides are TGTGCCAGCAGCTTAGACCCAAACTCTGGAAACACCATATATTTT. The encoded protein is CASSLDPNSGNTIYF. V usage is TRBV11-2 and J usage is TRBJ1-3; D is uncertain. CDR3 length equals 15 residues. In germline, CDR1 is SGHAT, CDR2 FQNNGV. Trimming removed 0 bases at V and 0 bases at J, with 6 bases between. Together with reference TRBV11-2 and TRBJ1-3, the CDR3 gives the full variable domain: EAGVAQSPRYKIIEKRQSVAFWCNPISGHATLYWYQQILGQGPKLLIQFQNNGVVDDSQLPKDRFSAERLKGVDSTLKIQPAKLEDSAVYLCASSLDPNSGNTIYFGEGSWLTVV.

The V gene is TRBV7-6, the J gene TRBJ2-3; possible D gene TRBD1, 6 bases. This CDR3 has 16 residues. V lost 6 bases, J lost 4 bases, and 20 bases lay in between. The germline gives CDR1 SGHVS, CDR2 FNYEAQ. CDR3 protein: CASSRGTLNNADTQYF. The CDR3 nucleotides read TGTGCCAGCAGTAGGGGGACACTCAACAACGCAGATACGCAGTATTTT.

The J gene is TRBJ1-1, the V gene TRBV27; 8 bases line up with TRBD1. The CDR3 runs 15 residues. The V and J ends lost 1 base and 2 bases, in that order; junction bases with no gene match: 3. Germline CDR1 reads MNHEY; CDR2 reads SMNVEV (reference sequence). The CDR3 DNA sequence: TGTGCCAGCAGTTTATTTACAGGGGGAAACACTGAAGCTTTCTTT. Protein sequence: CASSLFTGGNTEAFF.

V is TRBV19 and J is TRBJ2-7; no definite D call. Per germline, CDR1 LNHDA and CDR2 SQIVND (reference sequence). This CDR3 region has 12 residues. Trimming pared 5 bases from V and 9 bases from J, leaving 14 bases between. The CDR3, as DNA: TGTGCCAGTAGTCTAGGACCCGGCGGGCAGTACTTC. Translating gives CASSLGPGGQYF.

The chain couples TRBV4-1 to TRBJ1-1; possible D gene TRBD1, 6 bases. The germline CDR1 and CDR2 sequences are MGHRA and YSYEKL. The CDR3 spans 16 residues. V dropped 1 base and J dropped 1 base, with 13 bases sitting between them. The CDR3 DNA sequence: TGCGCCAGCAGCCAAGTGGGGAAGACAGGGAACACTGAAGCTTTCTTT. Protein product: CASSQVGKTGNTEAFF.